The 30 T cell receptor beta chains in this list originate from one sample, sequenced in a study of T cells in Graves' hyperthyroidism and ophthalmopathy. What was amplified from RNA transcripts were TCR beta CDR3 regions. In the first-round RT-PCR of the TCR CDR3, the HTBI primer set was used. Via MiXCR, TCRdb re-called the multiplex PCR reads, giving one row per CDR3 protein. The table lists around 800,000 distinct CDR3 sequences, 35% to 45% of them singletons, with 7.5% to 9.5% in the top ten. Material: blood. All receptors derive from a man between 18 and 29 years old with Graves' hyperthyroidism.

The chain is built from TRBV7-2 and TRBJ2-7; TRBD1 agrees at 10 bases. Germline loops: CDR1 SGHTA, CDR2 FQGNSA. The CDR3 spans 15 residues. With V trimmed by 4 bases and J by 5 bases, 8 bases remained unmatched. The CDR3 DNA follows: TGTGCCAGCAGCTCCGTGACAGGGGGCCAGGACGAGCAGTACTTC. Its protein product is CASSSVTGGQDEQYF.

The chain joins TRBV9 to TRBJ2-7; TRBD2 is a possible D gene (5 bases). Germline CDR1 and CDR2: SGDLS and YYNGEE. The CDR3 is made up of 14 amino acids. Trimming left V 4 bases short and J 2 bases short, with 13 bases between. The CDR3 DNA reads TGTGCCAGCAGCTCTGGAGCGGAAACCTACGAGCAGTACTTC. It is translated as CASSSGAETYEQYF.

This clonotype has ten or more counts. The chain carries TRBV29-1 and TRBJ2-2, with 7 bases lining up with TRBD2. With V trimmed by 8 bases and J by 6 bases, 9 bases remained unmatched. This CDR3 region has 13 residues. CDR1 is SQVTM, CDR2 ANQGSEA, per germline. CDR3 sequence reads: CSLRGERAGELFF. The CDR3 DNA follows: TGCAGCCTCCGGGGGGAGCGGGCCGGGGAGCTGTTTTTT.

This CDR3 is CASSQTFEGGPLHF. The CDR3 coding sequence is TGTGCCAGCAGCCAAACCTTCGAGGGAGGACCCCTCCACTTT. The chain combines TRBV3-1 with TRBJ1-6; the D is unclear. The CDR3 sequence is 14 residues long. The germline V and J ends were trimmed by 2 bases and 12 bases, with 14 bases remaining between them. Germline assignment: CDR1 LGHDT and CDR2 YNNKEL (reference sequence).

This chain joins TRBV7-2 and TRBJ1-1; D remains unclear. Germline lookup yields CDR1 SGHTA and CDR2 FQGNSA. V dropped 8 bases and J dropped 3 bases, with 10 bases sitting between them. This CDR3 has 12 amino acids. In nucleotides, the CDR3 is TGTGCCAGCCAGGCCTCCTACACTGAAGCTTTCTTT. Translating gives CASQASYTEAFF.

There are many counts of this clonotype. J is TRBJ1-1 and V is TRBV7-2; D is ambiguous. Germline lookup yields CDR1 SGHTA and CDR2 FQGNSA. This CDR3 spans 13 amino acids. V was clipped by 2 bases and J by 1 base, with 5 bases between them. CDR3 DNA sequence: TGTGCCAGCAGCTTATCAGCGAACACTGAAGCTTTCTTT. Protein sequence: CASSLSANTEAFF.

This clonotype occurred many times. This chain uses TRBV29-1 with TRBJ2-5; D is perhaps TRBD2 (6 bases). Germline V gene sequence: CDR1 SQVTM, CDR2 ANQGSEA. CDR3 length equals 11 residues. Trimming removed 4 bases from V and 3 bases from J, with 6 bases in between. CDR3 region: CSVVAEETQYF. The CDR3 DNA follows: TGCAGCGTTGTAGCGGAAGAGACCCAGTACTTC.

This clonotype was detected only a few times. V usage is TRBV19 and J usage is TRBJ1-1; D not certain. The V gene's germline CDR1 is LNHDA and CDR2 SQIVND (reference sequence). This CDR3 has 13 residues. Trimming cost V 3 bases and J 1 base, with 6 bases left between them. This chain's CDR3 is CASSMARNTEAFF. CDR3 nucleotides: TGTGCCAGTAGTATGGCAAGGAACACTGAAGCTTTCTTT.

Regarding this clonotype: A much larger clone lies a single base off, so this may be a read error. V is TRBV7-8 and J is TRBJ2-5; D possibly matches TRBD1 or TRBD2 (6 bases each). CDR1 is SGHVS, CDR2 FQNEAQ, per germline. CDR3 length: 13 residues. The CDR3 protein is CASSFRGGGTEYF. In DNA, the CDR3 is TGTGCCAGCAGCTTCCGTGGGGGCGGGACCGAGTACTTC. Together with reference TRBV7-8 and TRBJ2-5, the CDR3 gives the full variable domain: GAGVSQSPRYKVAKRGQDVALRCDPISGHVSLFWYQQALGQGPEFLTYFQNEAQLDKSGLPSDRFFAERPEGSVSTLKIQRTQQEDSAVYLCASSFRGGGTEYFGPGTRLLVL.

Note on this clonotype: This may be a read error: a much more frequent sequence differs by one nucleotide. V gene TRBV19 combines with J gene TRBJ1-5; no definite D call. In germline, CDR1 is LNHDA, CDR2 SQIVND (reference sequence). CDR3 length: 13 amino acids. CDR3 in amino acids: CVSGTWAGQPQHF. The CDR3 nucleotides are TGTGTCAGCGGCACCTGGGCTGGTCAGCCCCAGCATTTT.

V and J are TRBV12-3 or TRBV12-4 and TRBJ1-5, with D perhaps TRBD1 (6 bases). The length of the CDR3 is 15 residues. V dropped 1 base and J dropped 7 bases, with 14 bases sitting between them. The CDR3 DNA is TGTGCCAGCAGTTTAGGTCCAGGGGTAGGACAGCCCCAGCATTTT. This translates into CASSLGPGVGQPQHF.

The CDR3 loop reads CSASPRDRSSYEQYF. The CDR3 bases are TGCAGTGCTAGCCCCCGGGACAGGAGCTCCTACGAGCAGTACTTC. V is TRBV20-1 and J is TRBJ2-7; 8 nucleotides agree with TRBD1. Germline V CDR1 and CDR2: DFQATT, SNEGSKA (reference sequence). Unmatched junction bases numbered 7, after V lost 3 bases and J lost 0 bases. CDR3 length: 15 residues.

The V call is TRBV10-3, the J call TRBJ1-2; 7 bases map to TRBD1. With 7 bases clipped from V and 11 bases from J, the junction kept 7 bases outside the gene matches. The CDR3 has 11 residues. Germline-derived CDR1 and CDR2 are ENHRY and SYGVKD. The CDR3 nucleotides are TGTGCCATCACGGGAGGGACAGCTTACACCTTC. Amino acids: CAITGGTAYTF.

CDR3 protein: CSVGSSGRLNTIYF. The CDR3 DNA reads as TGCAGCGTTGGCTCTAGCGGGAGGCTAAACACCATATATTTT. The chain links TRBV29-1 to TRBJ1-3; D gene unclear. The ends were cut back, 4 bases at V and 6 bases at J, with 16 bases in the middle. Germline V gene data show CDR1 as SQVTM and CDR2 as ANQGSEA. CDR3 length: 14 residues.

The sample holds a few counts of this clonotype. The chain recombines TRBV7-8 with TRBJ2-7, with unresolved D. V lost 1 base, J lost 2 bases, and 9 bases lay in between. Germline lookup yields CDR1 SGHVS and CDR2 FQNEAQ. CDR3 length: 14 amino acids. CDR3 sequence (DNA): TGTGCCAGCAGCTTAGATATTTCTGCCTACGAGCAGTACTTC. Its translation: CASSLDISAYEQYF.

The CDR3 region has the DNA TGTGCCTTGAGGTCGGAGCCAAACACTGAAGCTTTCTTT. Its protein product is CALRSEPNTEAFF. V gene TRBV12-3 or TRBV12-4 combines with J gene TRBJ1-1, with no clear D. The CDR3 length is 13 residues. The germline V and J ends were trimmed by 11 bases and 2 bases, with 15 bases remaining between them.

This clonotype was seen many times. The chain recombines TRBV20-1 with TRBJ1-2; 7 nucleotides line up with TRBD1. The CDR3 length is 13 residues. Germline V gene data show CDR1 as DFQATT and CDR2 as SNEGSKA (reference sequence). V lost 6 bases, J lost 5 bases, and 9 bases stayed unmatched. The CDR3 is CSATGQPIYGYTF. CDR3 sequence (DNA): TGCAGTGCCACGGGACAGCCAATTTATGGCTACACCTTC.

In this sample, this clonotype turned up a few times. V and J are TRBV7-9 and TRBJ1-1, with D tentatively TRBD1 (6 bases). This CDR3 is built from 14 residues. Trimming stripped 1 base from V and 5 bases from J, with 11 bases between. Germline assignment: CDR1 SEHNR and CDR2 FQNEAQ (reference sequence). CDR3 coding DNA: TGTGCCAGCAGCTTAGTGAGGGGGATGACTGAAGCTTTCTTT. It codes for CASSLVRGMTEAFF.

The chain combines TRBV7-9 with TRBJ1-5; D is uncertain. The CDR3 consists of 15 residues. The V and J ends lost 5 bases and 6 bases respectively, with 17 bases between them. Germline-derived CDR1 and CDR2 are SEHNR and FQNEAQ (reference sequence). The CDR3 protein is CASSPPRGAGQPQHF. The DNA of the CDR3 is TGTGCCAGCAGCCCCCCCAGAGGAGCAGGTCAGCCCCAGCATTTT.

This sequence joins TRBV9 and TRBJ1-6, with D possibly being TRBD1 (6 bases). The CDR3 is 16 amino acids. V lost 0 bases and J 7 bases, leaving 14 bases between the germline ends. Per germline, CDR1 SGDLS and CDR2 YYNGEE. The CDR3 DNA reads as TGTGCCAGCAGCGTAGGACAGGAGGACTACAATTCACCCCTCCACTTT. Amino acid sequence: CASSVGQEDYNSPLHF.

The chain uses TRBV7-8 and TRBJ2-2; the D gene is possibly TRBD1 (6 bases). The CDR3 consists of 17 residues. The V end was cut by 2 bases, the J end by 1 base, with 14 bases between. Germline V gene lookup returns CDR1 SGHVS and CDR2 FQNEAQ. CDR3 sequence reads: CASSLPSRGVNTGELFF. CDR3 DNA sequence: TGTGCCAGCAGCTTACCCAGCAGGGGAGTGAACACCGGGGAGCTGTTTTTT.

J is TRBJ1-1 and V is TRBV7-8; D perhaps matches TRBD1 (6 bases). Germline V gene lookup returns CDR1 SGHVS and CDR2 FQNEAQ. This CDR3 spans 15 amino acids. The V end was cut by 3 bases, the J end by 8 bases, with 19 bases between. This chain's CDR3 is CASSFGFGTGTEAFF. The CDR3 DNA reads as TGTGCCAGCAGCTTCGGATTCGGAACCGGGACAGAAGCTTTCTTT.

The chain links TRBV10-3 to TRBJ2-4, with a possible D match to TRBD1 (7 bases). Trimming stripped 0 bases from V and 4 bases from J, with 10 bases between. The length of the CDR3 is 15 residues. Germline-derived CDR1 and CDR2 are ENHRY and SYGVKD. This CDR3 reads CAISESAGGKNIQYF. The CDR3 nucleotides are TGTGCCATCAGTGAGTCGGCAGGGGGGAAAAACATTCAGTACTTC.

The chain uses TRBV15 and TRBJ2-3, with 8 bases matching TRBD1. The J segment lost 4 bases and the V segment lost 5 bases, leaving 5 bases of the junction unmatched. The CDR3 has 14 amino acids. Germline V gene lookup returns CDR1 LNHNV and CDR2 YYDKDF (reference sequence). The CDR3 reads CATSVDRGPDTQYF. As DNA, the CDR3 is TGTGCCACCAGCGTCGACAGGGGCCCAGATACGCAGTATTTT.

Points on this clonotype: A read error may be the cause here, since a much bigger clone is one base away. The chain employs TRBV7-9 and TRBJ2-7; 9 nucleotides match TRBD2. This CDR3 has 15 amino acids. Germline loops: CDR1 SEHNR, CDR2 FQNEAQ (reference sequence). J gave up 5 bases and V 2 bases, and 7 bases lay outside the gene matches. CDR3 DNA: TGTGCCAGCAGCTTAATTGGCCTAGCGGGGAACGAGCAGTACTTC. Protein: CASSLIGLAGNEQYF.

This clonotype was seen more than once but under ten times. The V and J genes are TRBV4-1 and TRBJ2-7, with a possible D match to TRBD2 (5 bases). The V gene lost 1 base and the J gene lost 0 bases, with 13 bases spanning the gap. The CDR3 has 16 residues. CDR1 MGHRA and CDR2 YSYEKL come from the germline V gene. CDR3 in amino acids: CASSQGSGGSSYEQYF. CDR3 coding DNA: TGCGCCAGCAGCCAAGGGTCAGGAGGAAGCTCCTACGAGCAGTACTTC.

In this sample, this clonotype turned up many times. V is TRBV29-1 and J is TRBJ2-2; 7 bases match TRBD1. Germline V gene lookup returns CDR1 SQVTM and CDR2 ANQGSEA. Unmatched junction bases numbered 7, after V lost 7 bases and J lost 2 bases. This CDR3 has 14 amino acids. In nucleotides, the CDR3 is TGCAGCGCCCGACGACAGGGAAACACCGGGGAGCTGTTTTTT. It codes for CSARRQGNTGELFF.

As for this clonotype: At one end, the junction sequence differs from germline, possibly due to a read error. The chain carries TRBV4-1 and TRBJ1-5; D call uncertain. The CDR3 spans 19 residues. The germline CDR1 and CDR2 sequences are MGHRA and YSYEKL. The CDR3 here is CASSRPAGVYLGVGQPQHF. The DNA for the CDR3 is TGTGCCAGCAGCCGCCCTGCCGGAGTGTACCTTGGGGTCGGTCAGCCCCAGCATTTT.

The chain recombines TRBV2 with TRBJ2-7; no firm D call. CDR1 is SNHLY, CDR2 FYNNEI, per germline. The CDR3 totals 11 residues. V was shortened by 9 bases and J by 7 bases, with 13 bases between the two germline ends. The CDR3 here is CASFSLREQYF. The DNA for the CDR3 is TGTGCCAGTTTCAGTTTGCGGGAGCAGTACTTC.

This clonotype was found a few times. V gene TRBV19 combines with J gene TRBJ2-7; 8 bases are shared with TRBD2. The V segment lost 5 bases and the J segment 4 bases; nucleotides outside the gene matches: 7. The CDR3 loop spans 14 amino acids. Germline V gene sequence: CDR1 LNHDA, CDR2 SQIVND (reference sequence). The CDR3 loop reads CASSGRTSPYEQYF. CDR3 coding DNA: TGTGCCAGTAGTGGGAGGACTAGCCCGTACGAGCAGTACTTC. Based on the CDR3 plus reference TRBV19 and TRBJ2-7, the full variable domain is DGGITQSPKYLFRKEGQNVTLSCEQNLNHDAMYWYRQDPGQGLRLIYYSQIVNDFQKGDIAEGYSVSREKKESFPLTVTSAQKNPTAFYLCASSGRTSPYEQYFGPGTRLTVT.